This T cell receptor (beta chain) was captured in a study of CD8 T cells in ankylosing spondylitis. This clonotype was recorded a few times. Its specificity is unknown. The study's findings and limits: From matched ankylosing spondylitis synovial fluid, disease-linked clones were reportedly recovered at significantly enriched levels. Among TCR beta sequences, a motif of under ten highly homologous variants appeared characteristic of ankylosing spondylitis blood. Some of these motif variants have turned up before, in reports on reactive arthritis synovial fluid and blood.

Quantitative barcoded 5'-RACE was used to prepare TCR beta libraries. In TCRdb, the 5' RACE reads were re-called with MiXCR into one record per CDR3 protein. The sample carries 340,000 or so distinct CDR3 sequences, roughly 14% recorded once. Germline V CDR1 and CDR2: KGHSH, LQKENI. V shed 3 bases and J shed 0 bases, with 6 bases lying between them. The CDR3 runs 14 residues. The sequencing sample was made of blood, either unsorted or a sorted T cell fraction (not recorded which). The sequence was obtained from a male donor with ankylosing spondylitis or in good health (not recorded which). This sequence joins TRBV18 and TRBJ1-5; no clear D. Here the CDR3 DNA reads TGTGCCAGCTCACCGAACTATAGCAATCAGCCCCAGCATTTT. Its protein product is CASSPNYSNQPQHF.